The 15 T cell receptor beta chains reported below all come from one sample, sequenced in a study of PD-1 blockade in mismatch repair-deficient tumors. Repertoires were generated with immunoSEQ multiplex PCR, while TCRdb's copy carries only in-frame clones and drops some. Altogether tens of thousands of clones are present, over 70% being singletons, with the ten largest covering around 2.6%. The source material was peripheral blood, sampled 12 weeks after starting pembrolizumab. These receptors all stem from an adult with mismatch repair-deficient cancer.

V is TRBV7-9 and J is TRBJ1-1, with D possibly being TRBD1 (6 bases). The germline CDR1 and CDR2 sequences are SEHNR and FQNEAQ (reference sequence). The CDR3 runs to 14 residues. V was cut by 4 bases and J by 4 bases, with 13 bases left in between. The CDR3 DNA follows: TGTGCCAGCAGCTCACAGGGAGTCGGCACTGAAGCTTTCTTT. Encoded protein: CASSSQGVGTEAFF. Together with reference TRBV7-9 and TRBJ1-1, the CDR3 gives the full variable domain: DTGVSQNPRHKITKRGQNVTFRCDPISEHNRLYWYRQTLGQGPEFLTYFQNEAQLEKSRLLSDRFSAERPKGSFSTLEIQRTEQGDSAMYLCASSSQGVGTEAFFGQGTRLTVV.

This clone was observed a single time. The gene calls are TRBV19 and TRBJ2-7; TRBD1 might be the D (5 bases). Trimming shortened V by 4 bases and J by 1 base, and 11 bases separated the two germline ends. The CDR3 has 14 amino acids. Germline CDR1 LNHDA, CDR2 SQIVND (reference sequence). CDR3 sequence (DNA): TGTGCCAGTAGTAAATACAGGTTATCCTACGAGCAGTACTTC. Amino acid sequence: CASSKYRLSYEQYF.

The chain couples TRBV5-1 to TRBJ2-5; 11 bases fit TRBD1. Germline trimming cut 5 bases from V and 1 base from J; bases unmatched to any gene: 4. Germline values: CDR1 SGHRS, CDR2 YFSETQ. The CDR3 is 15 residues long. CDR3 amino acids: CASSTGTGGQETQYF. In DNA, the CDR3 is TGCGCCAGCAGTACCGGGACAGGGGGCCAAGAGACCCAGTACTTC.

The chain joins TRBV7-8 to TRBJ2-1; TRBD2 might be the D (5 bases). Trimming cost V 1 base and J 0 bases, with 13 bases left between them. The CDR3 is 17 residues long. From germline, CDR1 is SGHVS and CDR2 FQNEAQ. The CDR3 reads CASSLEAAISSYNEQFF. The CDR3 bases are TGTGCCAGCAGCTTAGAAGCGGCGATTAGCTCCTACAATGAGCAGTTCTTC.

The V call is TRBV12-5, the J call TRBJ2-3; D is uncertain. Germline CDR1 and CDR2: LGHNT and FRNRAP. Trimming took 6 bases from V and 2 from J, leaving 9 bases between them. This CDR3 contains 13 residues. In nucleotides, the CDR3 is TGTGCTAGTGGCCTCCTTTCCACAGATACGCAGTATTTT. Encoded protein: CASGLLSTDTQYF.

The chain employs TRBV6-1 and TRBJ1-2; no definite D call. CDR1 is MNHNS and CDR2 is SASEGT in the germline V gene. The CDR3 covers 17 residues. Trimming removed 2 bases from V and 3 bases from J, with 19 bases in between. The CDR3 spells CASSENTLMIRDYGYTF. The CDR3 DNA is TGTGCCAGCAGTGAAAACACGCTCATGATACGGGACTATGGCTACACCTTC.

The chain joins TRBV5-1 to TRBJ2-2; the match to TRBD1 covers 7 bases. Unmatched junction bases numbered 5, after V lost 3 bases and J lost 3 bases. Germline V gene sequence: CDR1 SGHRS, CDR2 YFSETQ. CDR3 length: 15 amino acids. CDR3 nucleotide sequence: TGCGCCAGCAGCTATACAGGGGCGGACACCGGGGAGCTGTTTTTT. Translation gives CASSYTGADTGELFF.

The V and J genes are TRBV27 and TRBJ2-7, with D possibly being TRBD1 (6 bases). The V gene lost 2 bases and the J gene lost 2 bases, with 10 bases spanning the gap. The CDR3 spans 14 residues. Germline CDR1 is MNHEY and CDR2 is SMNVEV (reference sequence). As DNA, the CDR3 is TGTGCCAGCAGTTTAAGGGGGAGTACCTACGAGCAGTACTTC. It is translated as CASSLRGSTYEQYF.

V is TRBV29-1 and J is TRBJ1-2; 7 bases agree with TRBD1. The CDR3 loop spans 14 amino acids. The ends lost 6 bases at V and 0 bases at J; junction bases unmatched: 7. Germline CDR1 SQVTM, CDR2 ANQGSEA. CDR3 residues: CSVSTGTANYGYTF. The CDR3 DNA sequence: TGCAGCGTATCTACCGGGACAGCTAACTATGGCTACACCTTC.

This clone has more than one count but fewer than ten. The chain links TRBV28 to TRBJ2-5, with 8 bases fitting TRBD1. The germline CDR1 and CDR2 sequences are MDHEN and SYDVKM. The CDR3 has 14 amino acids. Trimming cost V 6 bases and J 5 bases; bases outside gene matches: 8. In nucleotides, the CDR3 is TGTGCCAGCAGGGGGGCAGGGACAGGCGAGACCCAGTACTTC. Protein sequence: CASRGAGTGETQYF.

The chain couples TRBV6-1 to TRBJ1-4; TRBD1 matches 11 bases. V lost 4 bases to trimming and J lost 7 bases; unmatched junction nucleotides: 5. CDR3 size: 15 residues. CDR1 and CDR2 from the germline V gene are MNHNS and SASEGT. The CDR3 nucleotides read TGTGCCAGCAGTGCTGGGGGGACAGGGGGTGAAAAACTGTTTTTT. Protein: CASSAGGTGGEKLFF.

V and J are TRBV19 and TRBJ2-2, with 8 bases lining up with TRBD2. Trimming removed 8 bases from V and 0 bases from J; junction bases left unmatched: 5. Germline assignment: CDR1 LNHDA and CDR2 SQIVND (reference sequence). The CDR3 is made up of 15 amino acids. The CDR3 DNA reads as TGTGCCAGTCGAAATAGCGGGACGAACACCGGGGAGCTGTTTTTT. This gives the protein CASRNSGTNTGELFF.

J is TRBJ2-1 and V is TRBV18; 9 nucleotides match TRBD1. The ends lost 3 bases at V and 4 bases at J; junction bases unmatched: 16. This CDR3 spans 19 amino acids. Germline CDR1 and CDR2: KGHSH and LQKENI. In nucleotides, the CDR3 is TGTGCCAGCTCACCGACGGGACAGGGAGGATTGATGGCATACAATGAGCAGTTCTTC. Protein: CASSPTGQGGLMAYNEQFF.

This clone turned up a few times. The rearrangement links TRBV5-1 to TRBJ1-1; D call uncertain. V was clipped by 0 bases and J by 3 bases, with 9 bases between them. The CDR3 is made up of 14 amino acids. Germline CDR1 and CDR2: SGHRS and YFSETQ. CDR3 sequence reads: CASSLGTYDTEAFF. CDR3 coding DNA: TGCGCCAGCAGCTTGGGGACGTACGACACTGAAGCTTTCTTT.

The chain's CDR3 is CASSLSRWNEQFF. CDR3 nucleotide sequence: TGCGCCAGCAGCCTGAGCCGGTGGAATGAGCAGTTCTTC. The rearrangement links TRBV4-1 to TRBJ2-1; D ambiguous. Germline V gives CDR1 MGHRA, CDR2 YSYEKL. This CDR3 comprises 13 residues. V shed 4 bases and J shed 7 bases, with 11 bases lying between them.